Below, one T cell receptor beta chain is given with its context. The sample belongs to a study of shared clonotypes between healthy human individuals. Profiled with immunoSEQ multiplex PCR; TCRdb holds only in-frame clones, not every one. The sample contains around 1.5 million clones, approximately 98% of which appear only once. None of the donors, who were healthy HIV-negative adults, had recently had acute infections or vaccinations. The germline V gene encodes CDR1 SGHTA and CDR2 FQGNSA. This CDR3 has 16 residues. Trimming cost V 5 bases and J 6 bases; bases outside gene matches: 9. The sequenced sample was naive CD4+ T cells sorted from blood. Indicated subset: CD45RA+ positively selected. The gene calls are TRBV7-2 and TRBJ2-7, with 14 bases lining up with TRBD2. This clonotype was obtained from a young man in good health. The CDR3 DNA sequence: TGTGCCAGCAGCGTAAGGGGACTAGCGGGAGCCTTCGAGCAGTACTTC. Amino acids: CASSVRGLAGAFEQYF.